Detailed here is one T cell receptor (beta chain). Its antigen is unknown. No base-level quality is on record; no much larger clone is a single base apart. Each donor gave one peripheral blood draw, averaging around 0.11 L, which was collected into heparinised tubes. A BD FACSAria II was used to sort naive, central memory, regulatory and stem cell-like memory CD4+ T cells with a panel that included CD45RO, CCR7, CD25, CD127, CD95 and CD27. A purity above 95% was achieved for all sorted populations. Right away, PBMCs were isolated by Lymphoprep density gradient centrifugation and were stained directly, with no culture step. So that batch effects would be minimized, each experiment stained and sorted samples in pairs, pairing one healthy donor with one patient. Trimming takes 5 bases off V and 0 bases off J; junction bases not matched to a gene: 7. CDR1 is given as LNHDA and CDR2 as SQIVND, both from the germline V gene (reference sequence). The CDR3 spans 17 residues, from the cysteine through the phenylalanine. The sequence is cut down to CDR3 DNA, 51 bases in frame from base 1.

The data are from a study of beta chain features in type 1 diabetes (dated by TCRdb to the late 2010s). Notes on the research overall: No differences in mean age, gender distribution, total cell number or subset yield were found between patients and healthy donors. Whereas all 28 donors provided naive and central memory subsets, regulatory and stem cell-like memory subsets were isolated from just 8 patients and about 8 healthy donors. A total of approximately 100,000,000 sorted cells were examined across all samples, and the number of cells per subset was strongly correlated with RNA yield. In the study, recently diagnosed type 1 diabetes patients and matched healthy donors were compared on the TCRB repertoires of their sorted circulating CD4+ T cell subsets.

Overall study results and their limits: PCR may preferentially amplify shorter templates, but because patient and control samples were amplified and corrected together, any resulting skew would affect both groups equally. Because the HLA sub-analyses included only small numbers of individuals, any influence of HLA type on TCRB rearrangement was left unresolved. In all four CD4+ subsets, TCRB CDR3 length was moderately but significantly shorter in type 1 diabetes patients. Patients with type 1 diabetes made fewer insertions and deleted more nucleotides at VDJ recombination sites, implying thymic rearrangement abnormalities. The naive, central memory and regulatory TCRB repertoires appeared to resemble one another more closely among patients than among healthy donors. Because cDNA was sequenced instead of genomic DNA, highly expressing activated cells could be over-represented, though the groups showed no difference in activation or CD3 levels.

The High Capacity cDNA Reverse Transcription Kit was used to reverse transcribe all of the isolated RNA, meaning that expressed TCRB transcripts were what got sequenced. Deep immunoSEQ sequencing was performed on naive, central memory and regulatory T cell samples, with an average of roughly 3.6 million total reads per sample. After sorted cells were lysed in RLT buffer, RNA was extracted with DNase-treated RNeasy Micro or Mini kits, with the choice depending on cell number. Each cell subset was processed on its own to prevent cross-contamination, while patient and healthy donor samples were processed together. The immunoSEQ multiplex PCR was used to amplify TCRB sequences from cDNA, yielding 87-bp fragments that span the CDR3 region. The amplicons were sequenced using the Illumina HiSeq platform. Concerning the study's data processing: Synthetic template baselines were used to correct PCR bias computationally, reads within Hamming distance 2 were collapsed together, and singletons that could not be merged were discarded. By aligning reads against IMGT, V, D and J genes, CDR3 length, and insertions or deletions at six rearrangement sites were assigned. Within each subset, clonotype counts were normalized to the number of sorted cells before true diversity and Gini coefficients were calculated with the tcR R package. The overlap coefficient, calculated on TCRB nucleotide sequences, was used to quantify repertoire sharing. The table comes from immuneACCESS by way of TCRdb, which keeps in-frame sequences with V and J called. Part of the clones is missing from these tables; in studies checked, under half for an unresolved V gene and the rest for unknown reasons. From that table come the V and J calls and clone size; the DNA was used to work out D and trimming. The sample profile shows tens of thousands of clones; about 61% of them were found once. The ten largest clones add up to roughly 2% of the sample.

This chain is built from TRBV19 and TRBJ2-1, and TRBD2 aligns with 10 junction nucleotides. The origin of this receptor is a woman between 18 and 30 years old in good health. The sequenced material came from Tregs from blood. In the paper's terms, the cell subset or site label means: regulatory CD4+ T cells. The nucleotide sequence reads TGTGCCAGTAGTCAACCGGGACTAGCGCGCTCCTACAATGAGCAGTTCTTC. Its amino acids are CASSQPGLARSYNEQFF.